This T cell receptor (beta chain) was obtained from a study of blood T cell repertoires in COVID-19. Study as a whole: PBMCs, B-cell-depleted T cells, or T cells provided the cDNA or gDNA that made up the material.

Across about two dozen US areas, participants ranged in age from about 18 to 100 years. Sequencing was performed with immunoSEQ multiplex PCR; in TCRdb, only in-frame clones are kept and a portion is missing. The table lists 250,000 or so clones, approximately 90% of them singletons. Germline values: CDR1 SGHRS, CDR2 YFSETQ. The trim removed 2 bases at V and 3 bases at J, leaving 10 bases unmatched. The CDR3 sequence is 18 residues long. The chain couples TRBV5-1 to TRBJ2-3; 12 bases match TRBD2. The sample comprised PBMCs or T cells enriched from blood (not recorded which). The origin of this receptor is a human donor in a cohort exposed to, infected with or recovered from COVID-19 (not recorded which). The donor label of this sample is uncertain. CDR3 amino acids: CASSFETSGGWRTDTQYF. DNA for the CDR3: TGCGCCAGCAGCTTCGAGACTAGCGGGGGTTGGCGGACAGATACGCAGTATTTT. The variable domain in full, with the rest retrieved from reference TRBV5-1 and TRBJ2-3, is KAGVTQTPRYLIKTRGQQVTLSCSPISGHRSVSWYQQTPGQGLQFLFEYFSETQRNKGNFPGRFSGRQFSNSRSEMNVSTLELGDSALYLCASSFETSGGWRTDTQYFGPGTRLTVL.